This T cell receptor beta chain was profiled in a study of T cells in Graves' hyperthyroidism and ophthalmopathy. Study findings and constraints: Within blood appeared most thyroid clonotypes that had expanded above 0.001.

Deletions cut 3 bases from V and 7 bases from J, with 9 bases between. This CDR3 contains 13 residues. In germline, CDR1 is MGHRA, CDR2 YSYEKL. For this clonotype: Its cognate antigen is unknown.

RNA transcripts served as the template for amplifying TCR beta CDR3 regions. TCR CDR3 regions were first amplified by RT-PCR with HTBI primers. TCRdb re-derived calls from the multiplex PCR reads in MiXCR, one entry per CDR3 protein. The repertoire includes some 500,000 distinct CDR3 sequences, 13% to 15% of them detected once, and 15% to 20% sits in the top ten. Researchers defined stable Graves' hyperthyroidism as no ophthalmopathy progression within 18 months. Researchers barred patients who had uncontrolled infection, other autoimmune disease, pregnancy or lactation. Diagnosis relied on clinical symptoms, serum thyroxine and TRAb, thyroid ultrasound and orbital computed tomography.

This sequence joins TRBV4-1 and TRBJ2-2; no clear D gene. The clonotype comes from a woman between 18 and 29 years old with Graves' hyperthyroidism. Specimen: blood. The CDR3 is CASSQITVGELFF. The CDR3 nucleotides read TGCGCCAGCAGCCAGATAACGGTCGGGGAGCTGTTTTTT.